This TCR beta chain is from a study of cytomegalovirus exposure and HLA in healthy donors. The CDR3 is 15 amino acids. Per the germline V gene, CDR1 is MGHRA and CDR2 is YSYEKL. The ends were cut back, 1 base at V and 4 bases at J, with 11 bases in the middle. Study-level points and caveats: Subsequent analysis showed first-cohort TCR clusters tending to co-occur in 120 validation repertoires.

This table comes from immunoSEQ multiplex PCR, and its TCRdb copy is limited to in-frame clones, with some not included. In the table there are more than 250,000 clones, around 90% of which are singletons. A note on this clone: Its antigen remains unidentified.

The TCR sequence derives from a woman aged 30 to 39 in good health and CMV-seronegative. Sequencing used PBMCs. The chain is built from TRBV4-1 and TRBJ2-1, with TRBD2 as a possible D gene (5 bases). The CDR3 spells CASSQGDYYYNEQFF. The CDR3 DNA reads TGCGCCAGCAGCCAAGGCGACTACTATTACAATGAGCAGTTCTTC.